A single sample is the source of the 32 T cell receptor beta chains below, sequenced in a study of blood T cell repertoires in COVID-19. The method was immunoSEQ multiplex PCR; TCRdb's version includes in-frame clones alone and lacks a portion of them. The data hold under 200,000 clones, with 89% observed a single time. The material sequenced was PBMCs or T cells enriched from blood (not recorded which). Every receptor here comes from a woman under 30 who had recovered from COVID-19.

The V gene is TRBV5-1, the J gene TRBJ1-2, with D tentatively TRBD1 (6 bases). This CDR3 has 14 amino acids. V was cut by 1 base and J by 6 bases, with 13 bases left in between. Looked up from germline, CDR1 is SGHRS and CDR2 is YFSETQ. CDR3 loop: CASSLSGERHGYTF. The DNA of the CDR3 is TGCGCCAGCAGCTTGTCAGGGGAGCGACATGGCTACACCTTC. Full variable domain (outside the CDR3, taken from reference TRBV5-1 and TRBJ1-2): KAGVTQTPRYLIKTRGQQVTLSCSPISGHRSVSWYQQTPGQGLQFLFEYFSETQRNKGNFPGRFSGRQFSNSRSEMNVSTLELGDSALYLCASSLSGERHGYTFGSGTRLTVV.

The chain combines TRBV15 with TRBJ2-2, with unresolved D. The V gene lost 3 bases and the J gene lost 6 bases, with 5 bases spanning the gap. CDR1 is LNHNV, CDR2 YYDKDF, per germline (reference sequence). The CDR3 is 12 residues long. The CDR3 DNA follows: TGTGCCACCAGCAGGACTGCCGGGGAGCTGTTTTTT. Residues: CATSRTAGELFF.

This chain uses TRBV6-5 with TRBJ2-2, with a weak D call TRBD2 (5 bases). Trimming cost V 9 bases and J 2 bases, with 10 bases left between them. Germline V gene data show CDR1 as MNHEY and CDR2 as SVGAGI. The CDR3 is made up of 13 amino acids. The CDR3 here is CASTRYNTGELFF. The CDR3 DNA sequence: TGTGCCAGTACTAGGTACAACACCGGGGAGCTGTTTTTT.

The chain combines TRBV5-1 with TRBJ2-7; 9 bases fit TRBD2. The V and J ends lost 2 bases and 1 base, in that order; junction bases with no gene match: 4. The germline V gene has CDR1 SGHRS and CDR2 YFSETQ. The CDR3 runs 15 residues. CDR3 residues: CASSFSGGLSYEQYF. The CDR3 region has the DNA TGCGCCAGCAGCTTTAGCGGGGGCCTTTCCTACGAGCAGTACTTC.

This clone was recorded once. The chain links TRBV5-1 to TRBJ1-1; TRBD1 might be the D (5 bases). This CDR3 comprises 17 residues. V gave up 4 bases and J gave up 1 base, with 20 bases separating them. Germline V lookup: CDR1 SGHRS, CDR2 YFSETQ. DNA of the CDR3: TGCGCCAGCAGCGCACCCCAGGGATTTAGGACGAACACTGAAGCTTTCTTT. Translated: CASSAPQGFRTNTEAFF.

CDR3 sequence (DNA): TGCGCCAGCAGCTTGGGAGGAGCGGGACCGAACACCGGGGAGCTGTTTTTT. Residues: CASSLGGAGPNTGELFF. The chain uses TRBV5-1 and TRBJ2-2; 7 positions match TRBD2. Losses at the gene ends were 0 bases for V and 0 bases for J; bases not matched to a gene: 5. This CDR3 region has 17 residues. The germline gives CDR1 SGHRS, CDR2 YFSETQ. The full variable domain, its missing parts supplied by reference TRBV5-1 and TRBJ2-2, is KAGVTQTPRYLIKTRGQQVTLSCSPISGHRSVSWYQQTPGQGLQFLFEYFSETQRNKGNFPGRFSGRQFSNSRSEMNVSTLELGDSALYLCASSLGGAGPNTGELFFGEGSRLTVL.

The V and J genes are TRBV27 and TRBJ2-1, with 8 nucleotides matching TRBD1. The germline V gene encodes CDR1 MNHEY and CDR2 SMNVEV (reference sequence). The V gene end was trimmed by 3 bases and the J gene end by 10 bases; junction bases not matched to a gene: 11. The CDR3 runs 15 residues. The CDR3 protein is CASSLTQDRGGEQFF. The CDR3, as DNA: TGTGCCAGCAGTTTGACGCAAGACAGGGGCGGCGAGCAGTTCTTC.

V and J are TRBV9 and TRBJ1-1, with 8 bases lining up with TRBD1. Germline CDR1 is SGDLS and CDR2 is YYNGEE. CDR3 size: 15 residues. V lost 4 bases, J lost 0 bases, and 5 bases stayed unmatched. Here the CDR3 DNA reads TGTGCCAGCAGCCCCCTGACAGGGGTGAACACTGAAGCTTTCTTT. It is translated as CASSPLTGVNTEAFF.

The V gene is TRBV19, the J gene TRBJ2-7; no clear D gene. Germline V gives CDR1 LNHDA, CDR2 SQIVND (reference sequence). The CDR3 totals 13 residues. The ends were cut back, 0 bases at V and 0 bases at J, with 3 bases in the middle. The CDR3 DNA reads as TGTGCCAGTAGTATAGAAGCCTCCTACGAGCAGTACTTC. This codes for CASSIEASYEQYF. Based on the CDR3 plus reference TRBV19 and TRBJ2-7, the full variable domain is DGGITQSPKYLFRKEGQNVTLSCEQNLNHDAMYWYRQDPGQGLRLIYYSQIVNDFQKGDIAEGYSVSREKKESFPLTVTSAQKNPTAFYLCASSIEASYEQYFGPGTRLTVT.

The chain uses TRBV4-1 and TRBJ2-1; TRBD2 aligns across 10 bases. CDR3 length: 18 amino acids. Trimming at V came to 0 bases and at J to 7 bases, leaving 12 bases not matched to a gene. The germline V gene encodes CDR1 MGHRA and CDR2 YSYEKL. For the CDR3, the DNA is TGCGCCAGCAGCCAAGAAAGATCCCCTAGCGGGGGTTTAAATGAGCAGTTCTTC. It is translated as CASSQERSPSGGLNEQFF.

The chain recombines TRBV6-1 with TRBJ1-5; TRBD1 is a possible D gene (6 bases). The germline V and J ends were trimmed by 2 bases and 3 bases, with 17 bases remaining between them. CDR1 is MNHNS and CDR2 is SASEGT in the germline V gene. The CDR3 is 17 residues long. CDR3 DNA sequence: TGTGCCAGCAGTGAAAGTAGGGGGTCAGGGTCCAATCAGCCCCAGCATTTT. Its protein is CASSESRGSGSNQPQHF.

The CDR3 DNA follows: TGTGCCAGCAGCGCGGGACAGGGAGGCAATCAGCCCCAGCATTTT. Protein product: CASSAGQGGNQPQHF. The chain uses TRBV9 and TRBJ1-5; TRBD1 matches 9 bases. Trimming cost V 3 bases and J 2 bases; bases outside gene matches: 3. CDR1 and CDR2 from the germline V gene are SGDLS and YYNGEE. The CDR3 runs 15 residues.

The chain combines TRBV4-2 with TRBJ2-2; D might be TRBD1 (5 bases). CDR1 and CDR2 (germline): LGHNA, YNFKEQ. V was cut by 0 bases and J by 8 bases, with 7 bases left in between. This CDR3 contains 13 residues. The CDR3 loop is CASSQEGVGELFF. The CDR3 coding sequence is TGTGCCAGCAGCCAAGAAGGGGTGGGGGAGCTGTTTTTT.

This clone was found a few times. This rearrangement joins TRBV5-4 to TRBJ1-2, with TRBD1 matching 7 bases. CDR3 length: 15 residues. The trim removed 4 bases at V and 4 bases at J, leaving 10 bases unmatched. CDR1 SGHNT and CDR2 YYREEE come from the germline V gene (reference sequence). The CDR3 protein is CASSPTGADSYGYTF. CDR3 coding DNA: TGTGCCAGCAGCCCAACAGGGGCCGACTCCTATGGCTACACCTTC.

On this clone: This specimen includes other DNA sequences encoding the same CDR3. The CDR3 DNA is TGTGCTAGTGGACGGGACAGCTACGAGCAGTACTTC. It codes for CASGRDSYEQYF. This chain connects TRBV12-5 to TRBJ2-7; 7 positions match TRBD1. The CDR3 is 12 amino acids. V gave up 6 bases and J gave up 3 bases; unmatched junction bases: 2. Germline V CDR1 and CDR2: LGHNT, FRNRAP.

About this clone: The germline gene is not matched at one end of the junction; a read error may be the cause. The CDR3 loop is CASSLWRIQGNSPLHF. The CDR3 DNA follows: TGTGCCAGCAGCTTATGGAGGATTCAGGGGAATTCACCCCTCCACTTT. J is TRBJ1-6 and V is TRBV28; TRBD1 is a possible D gene (6 bases). The CDR3 length is 16 residues. Germline CDR1 and CDR2: MDHEN and SYDVKM.

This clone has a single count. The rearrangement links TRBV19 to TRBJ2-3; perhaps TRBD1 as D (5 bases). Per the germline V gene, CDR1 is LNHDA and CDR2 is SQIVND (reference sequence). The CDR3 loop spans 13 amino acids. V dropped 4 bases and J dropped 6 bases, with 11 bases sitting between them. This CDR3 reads CASSTLAGDTQYF. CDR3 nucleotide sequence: TGTGCCAGTAGTACCCTCGCAGGGGATACGCAGTATTTT.

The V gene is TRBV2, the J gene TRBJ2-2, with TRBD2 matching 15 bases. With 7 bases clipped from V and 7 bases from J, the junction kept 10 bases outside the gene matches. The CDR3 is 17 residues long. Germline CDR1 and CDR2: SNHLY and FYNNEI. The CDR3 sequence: CASKRTSGGAKGGELFF. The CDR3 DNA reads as TGTGCCAGCAAGCGGACTAGCGGGGGGGCCAAGGGCGGGGAGCTGTTTTTT.

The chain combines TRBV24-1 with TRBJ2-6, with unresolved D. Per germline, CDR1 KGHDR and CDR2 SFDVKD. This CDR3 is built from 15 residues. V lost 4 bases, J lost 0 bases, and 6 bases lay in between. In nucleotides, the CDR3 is TGTGCCACCAGTGACGAGAGCTCTGGGGCCAACGTCCTGACTTTC. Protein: CATSDESSGANVLTF.

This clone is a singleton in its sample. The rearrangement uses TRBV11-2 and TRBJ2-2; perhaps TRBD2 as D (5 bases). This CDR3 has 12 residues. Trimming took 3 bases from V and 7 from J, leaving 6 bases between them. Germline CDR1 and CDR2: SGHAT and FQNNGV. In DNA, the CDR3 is TGTGCCAGCAGCTTGGGAGTCGGGGAGCTGTTTTTT. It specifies CASSLGVGELFF.

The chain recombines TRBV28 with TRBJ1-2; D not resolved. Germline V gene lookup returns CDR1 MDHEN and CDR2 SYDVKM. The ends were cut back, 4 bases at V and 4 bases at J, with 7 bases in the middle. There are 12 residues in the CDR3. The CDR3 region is CASSYSTYGYTF. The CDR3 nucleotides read TGTGCCAGCAGTTACAGCACCTATGGCTACACCTTC.

CDR3 sequence reads: CASSQEPKKGGPNTEAFF. In nucleotides, the CDR3 is TGCGCCAGCAGCCAAGAGCCGAAGAAGGGAGGGCCGAACACTGAAGCTTTCTTT. The chain carries TRBV4-1 and TRBJ1-1, with D unclear. Germline values: CDR1 MGHRA, CDR2 YSYEKL. The CDR3 is 18 amino acids. The V and J ends lost 0 bases and 1 base respectively, with 18 bases between them.

The CDR3 here is CAQHLMERAFF. DNA of the CDR3: TGTGCCCAACACCTTATGGAGAGAGCTTTCTTT. The genes are TRBV30 and TRBJ1-1; D gene unclear. Germline lookup yields CDR1 GTSNPN and CDR2 SVGIG (reference sequence). This CDR3 region has 11 residues. V was trimmed by 8 bases and J by 10 bases, leaving 17 bases between them.

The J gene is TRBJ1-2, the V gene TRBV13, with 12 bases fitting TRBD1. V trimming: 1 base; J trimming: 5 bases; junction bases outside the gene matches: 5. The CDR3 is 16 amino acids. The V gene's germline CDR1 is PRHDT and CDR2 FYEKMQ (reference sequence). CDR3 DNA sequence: TGTGCCAGCAGCTTAGCGGGGGACAGGGGGCTTTATGGCTACACCTTC. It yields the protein CASSLAGDRGLYGYTF.

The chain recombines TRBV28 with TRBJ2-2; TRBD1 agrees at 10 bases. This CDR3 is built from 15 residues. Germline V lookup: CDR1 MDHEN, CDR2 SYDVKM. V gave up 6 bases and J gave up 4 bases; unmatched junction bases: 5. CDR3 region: CASSRQGAGTGELFF. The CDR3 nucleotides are TGTGCCAGCAGCAGACAGGGGGCGGGCACCGGGGAGCTGTTTTTT.

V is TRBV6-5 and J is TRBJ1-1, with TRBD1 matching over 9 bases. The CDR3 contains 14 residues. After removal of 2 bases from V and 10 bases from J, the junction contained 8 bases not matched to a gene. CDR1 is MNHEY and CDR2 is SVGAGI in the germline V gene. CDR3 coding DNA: TGTGCCAGCAGTTACGACCAACAGGGGGCTGGAGCTTTCTTT. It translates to CASSYDQQGAGAFF.

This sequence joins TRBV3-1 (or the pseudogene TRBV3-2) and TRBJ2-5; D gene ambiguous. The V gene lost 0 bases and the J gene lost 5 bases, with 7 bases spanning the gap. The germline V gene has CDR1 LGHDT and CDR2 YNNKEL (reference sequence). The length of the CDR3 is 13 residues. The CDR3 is CASSQEGVETQYF. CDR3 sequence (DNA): TGTGCCAGCAGCCAAGAGGGCGTCGAGACCCAGTACTTC.

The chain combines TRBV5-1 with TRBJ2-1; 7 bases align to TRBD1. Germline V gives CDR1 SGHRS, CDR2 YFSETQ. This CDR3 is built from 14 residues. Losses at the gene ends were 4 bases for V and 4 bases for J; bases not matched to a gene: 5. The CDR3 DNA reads TGCGCCAGCAGCCCGGGACAGTTATACAATGAGCAGTTCTTC. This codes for CASSPGQLYNEQFF.

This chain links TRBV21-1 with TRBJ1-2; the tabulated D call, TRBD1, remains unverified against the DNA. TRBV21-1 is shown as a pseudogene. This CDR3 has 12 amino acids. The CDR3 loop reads CASRGQSRDYTF. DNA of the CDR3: TGTGCCAGCAGGGGACAGTCTCGTGACTACACCTTC.

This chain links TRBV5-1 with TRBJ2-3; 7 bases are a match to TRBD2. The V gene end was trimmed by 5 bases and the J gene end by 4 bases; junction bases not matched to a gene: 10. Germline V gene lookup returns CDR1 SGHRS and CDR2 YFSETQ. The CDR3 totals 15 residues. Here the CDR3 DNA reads TGCGCCAGCAGGCCCACTAGCGTCTCTGCAGATACGCAGTATTTT. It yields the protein CASRPTSVSADTQYF.

The CDR3 nucleotides are TGTGCCAGCCGACTGGGCGGGGGGGAGACCCAGTACTTC. This gives the protein CASRLGGGETQYF. The chain joins TRBV6-5 to TRBJ2-5; 8 positions agree with TRBD2. CDR1 is MNHEY, CDR2 SVGAGI, per germline. The CDR3 loop spans 13 amino acids. The junction had 7 bases not matched to a gene; V was cut back by 8 bases and J by 5 bases.

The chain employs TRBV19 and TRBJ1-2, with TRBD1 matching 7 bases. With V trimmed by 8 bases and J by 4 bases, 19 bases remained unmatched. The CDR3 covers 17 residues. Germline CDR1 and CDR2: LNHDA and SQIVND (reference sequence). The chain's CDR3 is CASQGDYRDSLFYGYTF. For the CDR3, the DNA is TGTGCCAGTCAGGGAGACTACCGGGACAGCCTTTTCTATGGCTACACCTTC.